This T cell receptor beta chain was profiled in a study of identical twins. The study's findings and limits: A lower insertion count was a feature of abundant cord blood beta clonotypes, with no such feature in memory repertoires.

There are many counts of this clonotype. The target antigen is unknown. TCRdb passed the 5' RACE reads through MiXCR, listing each CDR3 protein once. The sample lists hundreds of thousands of distinct CDR3 sequences, about 7% seen once, with less than 2% in the top ten. Germline V gives CDR1 ENHRY, CDR2 SYGVKD. V gave up 7 bases and J gave up 2 bases, with 13 bases separating them. The CDR3 spans 14 residues. These same records also appear under a second study, on yellow fever vaccine responses in identical twins.

The specimen sequenced was PBMCs. The V and J genes are TRBV10-3 and TRBJ2-3, with unresolved D. This TCR came from a young woman in good health. The CDR3 sequence is CAITRNPTTDTQYF. Here the CDR3 DNA reads TGTGCCATCACAAGGAATCCCACCACAGATACGCAGTATTTT.